The 32 T cell receptor beta chains given below trace back to one sample, sequenced in a study of cytomegalovirus exposure and HLA in healthy donors. Both 60 Vbeta primers and 13 Jbeta primers went into the PCR. The table came from immunoSEQ multiplex PCR; TCRdb's copy has only in-frame clones and leaves some out. The data contain 100,000 to 140,000 clones, around three quarters of them singletons. The sequenced sample was PBMCs. The receptors shown here come from a male donor in good health and CMV-seronegative.

Here the CDR3 reads CASSVGGQGVDEQFF. CDR3 in DNA: TGTGCCAGCAGCGTAGGGGGACAGGGGGTCGATGAGCAGTTCTTC. The chain couples TRBV9 to TRBJ2-1; TRBD1 agrees at 11 bases. The CDR3 length is 15 residues. V trimming: 0 bases; J trimming: 8 bases; junction bases outside the gene matches: 4. CDR1 and CDR2 from the germline V gene are SGDLS and YYNGEE.

This chain uses TRBV6-1 with TRBJ2-5; unclear D gene. Germline V gene sequence: CDR1 MNHNS, CDR2 SASEGT. Trimming pared 8 bases from V and 6 bases from J, leaving 13 bases between. The CDR3 is 12 residues long. The CDR3 DNA follows: TGTGCCAGCTCCTCCCTTGAGAAGACCCAGTACTTC. This translates into CASSSLEKTQYF.

The V call is TRBV4-1, the J call TRBJ1-1, with 9 bases that match TRBD1. Germline trimming cut 4 bases from V and 4 bases from J; bases unmatched to any gene: 7. CDR3 length equals 15 residues. In germline, CDR1 is MGHRA, CDR2 YSYEKL. CDR3 sequence: CASSRSQGAITEAFF. Written as DNA, the CDR3 is TGCGCCAGCAGCCGGTCACAGGGGGCTATCACTGAAGCTTTCTTT.

V usage is TRBV4-1 and J usage is TRBJ2-7; D is possibly TRBD1 (5 bases). Germline V gene sequence: CDR1 MGHRA, CDR2 YSYEKL. The length of the CDR3 is 16 residues. Trimming removed 3 bases at V and 0 bases at J, with 15 bases between. DNA of the CDR3: TGCGCCAGCAGCCAGATAGTCCCTAGGGGCTCCTACGAGCAGTACTTC. As protein: CASSQIVPRGSYEQYF.

The table lists this clone with a few counts. The chain combines TRBV28 with TRBJ2-7; 12 bases are a match to TRBD2. The CDR3 loop spans 16 amino acids. CDR1 MDHEN and CDR2 SYDVKM come from the germline V gene. After removal of 4 bases from V and 2 bases from J, the junction contained 6 bases not matched to a gene. The CDR3: CASSWTSGIHPYEQYF. The CDR3, as DNA: TGTGCCAGCAGTTGGACTAGCGGGATTCATCCCTACGAGCAGTACTTC.

V is TRBV4-1 and J is TRBJ2-3; D unresolved. Germline V lookup: CDR1 MGHRA, CDR2 YSYEKL. The ends were cut back, 2 bases at V and 2 bases at J, with 8 bases in the middle. The CDR3 consists of 14 residues. CDR3 nucleotide sequence: TGCGCCAGCAGCCAACTCCCACTCACAGATACGCAGTATTTT. Protein sequence: CASSQLPLTDTQYF.

The chain joins TRBV19 to TRBJ2-1; TRBD1 might be the D (5 bases). The germline V and J ends were trimmed by 5 bases and 7 bases, with 12 bases remaining between them. This CDR3 comprises 13 residues. Germline V CDR1 and CDR2: LNHDA, SQIVND (reference sequence). CDR3 residues: CASSGVSGNEQFF. CDR3 DNA sequence: TGTGCCAGTAGTGGGGTTTCAGGGAATGAGCAGTTCTTC.

CDR3 sequence reads: CASSVSTGGLSPLHF. The CDR3 DNA sequence: TGTGCCAGCAGCGTCAGCACAGGGGGACTTTCACCCCTCCACTTT. The J gene is TRBJ1-6, the V gene TRBV7-6; 8 bases are a match to TRBD1. CDR1 and CDR2 from the germline V gene are SGHVS and FNYEAQ. J lost 9 bases, V lost 5 bases, and 9 bases had no gene match. This CDR3 region has 15 residues.

The V gene is TRBV6-5, the J gene TRBJ1-1, with D possibly TRBD1 on 6 matching bases. The CDR3 length is 15 residues. Trimming removed 5 bases at V and 3 bases at J, with 16 bases between. Per the germline V gene, CDR1 is MNHEY and CDR2 is SVGAGI. The CDR3 nucleotides read TGTGCCAGCAGTCGACAAGATACAGGGTACACTGAAGCTTTCTTT. Translation gives CASSRQDTGYTEAFF.

This chain connects TRBV15 to TRBJ1-5, with 8 bases lining up with TRBD1. The germline V gene has CDR1 LNHNV and CDR2 YYDKDF (reference sequence). The CDR3 sequence is 17 residues long. Trimming removed 4 bases from V and 2 bases from J; junction bases left unmatched: 10. CDR3 residues: CATSTSGGRRGNQPQHF. The CDR3 DNA reads TGTGCCACCAGCACCTCAGGGGGCCGTAGAGGCAATCAGCCCCAGCATTTT.

CDR3 DNA sequence: TGTGCCAGCAGCCGGGACAGGGGGAACTATGGCTACACCTTC. Amino acids: CASSRDRGNYGYTF. The chain links TRBV5-4 to TRBJ1-2, with 11 bases fitting TRBD1. V lost 4 bases to trimming and J lost 2 bases; unmatched junction nucleotides: 1. The CDR3 is 14 residues long. Germline lookup yields CDR1 SGHNT and CDR2 YYREEE (reference sequence).

The V call is TRBV9, the J call TRBJ2-7; 7 bases agree with TRBD1. Trimming cost V 2 bases and J 2 bases; bases outside gene matches: 10. Germline values: CDR1 SGDLS, CDR2 YYNGEE. CDR3 length: 16 amino acids. CDR3 coding DNA: TGTGCCAGCAGCGTGTCAAGGGGGCGCGGCACCTACGAGCAGTACTTC. This codes for CASSVSRGRGTYEQYF.

This clone is a singleton in its sample. The chain recombines TRBV7-6 with TRBJ2-1; no clear D gene. Germline assignment: CDR1 SGHVS and CDR2 FNYEAQ. V was pared by 5 bases and J by 3 bases, with 5 bases between. The CDR3 runs to 12 residues. The CDR3 bases are TGTGCCAGCAGCCCCATCTACAATGAGCAGTTCTTC. Amino acid sequence: CASSPIYNEQFF.

This clone was detected only once. V is TRBV29-1 and J is TRBJ2-7; 12 bases match TRBD2. The J segment lost 7 bases and the V segment lost 7 bases, leaving 5 bases of the junction unmatched. The CDR3 sequence is 12 residues long. The germline V gene has CDR1 SQVTM and CDR2 ANQGSEA. The CDR3, as DNA: TGCAGCGCCCGGACTAGCGGGACGGAGCAGTACTTC. Protein product: CSARTSGTEQYF.

This chain uses TRBV30 with TRBJ1-1, with TRBD1 identical over 7 bases. The CDR3 length is 17 residues. J was trimmed by 9 bases and V by 4 bases; bases with no gene match: 23. Germline V gives CDR1 GTSNPN, CDR2 SVGIG (reference sequence). The CDR3 DNA sequence: TGTGCCTGGATTTTACAAAGGGTATGGTCCGGGACAGCTCAAGCTTTCTTT. Translated: CAWILQRVWSGTAQAFF.

The rearrangement joins TRBV29-1 to TRBJ2-7, with D uncertain. CDR1 and CDR2 (germline): SQVTM, ANQGSEA. This CDR3 is built from 13 residues. The V end lost 3 bases, the J end lost 0 bases, and 9 bases lay between the germline ends. The CDR3 DNA reads as TGCAGCGTTGATAACAGCAACTCCTACGAGCAGTACTTC. Translation: CSVDNSNSYEQYF.

The V call is TRBV5-1, the J call TRBJ2-3; D is uncertain. This CDR3 is built from 14 residues. In germline, CDR1 is SGHRS, CDR2 YFSETQ. V gave up 4 bases and J gave up 4 bases, with 13 bases separating them. In nucleotides, the CDR3 is TGCGCCAGCAGCATCGATGTCGCGTCAGATACGCAGTATTTT. Encoded protein: CASSIDVASDTQYF.

The chain carries TRBV6-1 and TRBJ2-2; TRBD2 aligns across 7 bases. The CDR3 is made up of 14 amino acids. V gave up 3 bases and J gave up 6 bases; unmatched junction bases: 4. Germline values: CDR1 MNHNS, CDR2 SASEGT. CDR3 nucleotides: TGTGCCAGCAGTGAGCGGGAGTTCGCCGGGGAGCTGTTTTTT. This gives the protein CASSEREFAGELFF.

This sequence joins TRBV7-9 and TRBJ1-4; tentative D call: TRBD1 (5 bases). Germline values: CDR1 SEHNR, CDR2 FQNEAQ (reference sequence). Deletions cut 3 bases from V and 5 bases from J, with 13 bases between. The CDR3 runs 15 residues. The CDR3 loop is CASSLGGTQNEKLFF. The CDR3 nucleotides read TGTGCCAGCAGCTTGGGGGGGACCCAGAATGAAAAACTGTTTTTT.

This chain uses TRBV27 with TRBJ2-5, with 10 bases aligning to TRBD2. Germline CDR1 and CDR2: MNHEY and SMNVEV (reference sequence). The CDR3 has 15 amino acids. Unmatched junction bases numbered 2, after V lost 4 bases and J lost 0 bases. The CDR3 sequence is CASSWGLANQETQYF. CDR3 bases: TGTGCCAGCAGTTGGGGACTAGCGAACCAAGAGACCCAGTACTTC.

V and J are TRBV6-5 and TRBJ2-1, with a tentative D call TRBD1 (6 bases). Per germline, CDR1 MNHEY and CDR2 SVGAGI. CDR3 length: 14 residues. Trimming pared 2 bases from V and 8 bases from J, leaving 13 bases between. The CDR3 protein is CASSYENRDYEQFF. The CDR3 nucleotides read TGTGCCAGCAGTTACGAGAACAGGGATTATGAGCAGTTCTTC.

The V call is TRBV9, the J call TRBJ2-1, with 10 bases fitting TRBD2. From germline, CDR1 is SGDLS and CDR2 YYNGEE. This CDR3 spans 16 amino acids. V was pared by 1 base and J by 9 bases, with 10 bases of the junction left unmatched. The CDR3 nucleotides read TGTGCCAGCAGCGTACTCGAGCGGGAGGGGGTCGGTGAGCAGTTCTTC. Translated: CASSVLEREGVGEQFF.

The CDR3 sequence is CASSQGLGTEAFF. The CDR3 DNA reads as TGTGCCAGCTCACAGGGGTTGGGCACTGAAGCTTTCTTT. This chain links TRBV18 with TRBJ1-1, with a weak D call TRBD1 (5 bases). Germline assignment: CDR1 KGHSH and CDR2 LQKENI. The CDR3 is 13 residues long. V lost 4 bases, J lost 4 bases, and 10 bases lay in between.

The V gene is TRBV10-3, the J gene TRBJ1-5, with D possibly being TRBD1 (5 bases). This CDR3 has 13 amino acids. Germline values: CDR1 ENHRY, CDR2 SYGVKD. V dropped 6 bases and J dropped 1 base, with 7 bases sitting between them. CDR3: CAISPGSNQPQHF. In DNA form, the CDR3 reads TGTGCCATCAGCCCAGGGAGCAATCAGCCCCAGCATTTT.

This clone was observed a single time. The V and J genes are TRBV5-1 and TRBJ2-2; 10 nucleotides align to TRBD2. The V gene end was trimmed by 1 base and the J gene end by 6 bases; junction bases not matched to a gene: 6. Per the germline V gene, CDR1 is SGHRS and CDR2 is YFSETQ. The CDR3 covers 16 residues. The CDR3 bases are TGCGCCAGCAGCTTGTATCTAGCGGGAGACGCCGGGGAGCTGTTTTTT. Protein product: CASSLYLAGDAGELFF.

The chain combines TRBV27 with TRBJ2-7; the match to TRBD2 covers 14 bases. The CDR3 has 16 residues. Germline V CDR1 and CDR2: MNHEY, SMNVEV (reference sequence). The V and J ends lost 5 bases and 4 bases, in that order; junction bases with no gene match: 7. CDR3 loop: CASSPGLAGVGYEQYF. As DNA, the CDR3 is TGTGCCAGCAGTCCGGGACTAGCGGGAGTTGGGTACGAGCAGTACTTC.

The chain links TRBV29-1 to TRBJ2-3; 13 bases match TRBD2. Germline-derived CDR1 and CDR2 are SQVTM and ANQGSEA. The CDR3 consists of 16 residues. Losses at the gene ends were 6 bases for V and 1 base for J; bases not matched to a gene: 7. The CDR3 nucleotides read TGCAGCGTGCGAACCGGACTAGCGGGAGGCACAGATACGCAGTATTTT. Amino acid sequence: CSVRTGLAGGTDTQYF.

This clone was seen only a few times. The V call is TRBV10-3, the J call TRBJ1-5; no reliable D call. Germline V gives CDR1 ENHRY, CDR2 SYGVKD. V dropped 4 bases and J dropped 4 bases, with 14 bases sitting between them. This CDR3 has 15 amino acids. This CDR3 is CAISVSSGPNQPQHF. CDR3 in DNA: TGTGCCATCAGTGTATCTTCTGGGCCTAATCAGCCCCAGCATTTT.

V and J are TRBV27 and TRBJ1-2, with D tentatively TRBD1 (5 bases). V lost 4 bases, J lost 7 bases, and 13 bases lay in between. CDR3 size: 13 residues. The germline V gene encodes CDR1 MNHEY and CDR2 SMNVEV (reference sequence). CDR3 protein: CASSSGHAFGYTF. The DNA for the CDR3 is TGTGCCAGCAGTTCCGGACACGCCTTTGGCTACACCTTC.

For the CDR3, the DNA is TGCGCCAGCAGCGATGGGGCGACAGGGGTCTACGAGCAGTACTTC. Translating it yields CASSDGATGVYEQYF. The chain combines TRBV5-1 with TRBJ2-7; 8 nucleotides align to TRBD1. Germline V gene sequence: CDR1 SGHRS, CDR2 YFSETQ. The CDR3 is 15 amino acids. Trimming removed 4 bases from V and 3 bases from J; junction bases left unmatched: 9.

The CDR3 reads CASSFRGGHANTGELFF. The CDR3 nucleotides are TGTGCCAGCAGCTTCCGGGGGGGCCACGCGAACACCGGGGAGCTGTTTTTT. The chain combines TRBV7-3 with TRBJ2-2; TRBD2 matches at 8 bases. CDR3 size: 17 residues. Per the germline V gene, CDR1 is SGHTA and CDR2 is FQGTGA. V was clipped by 3 bases and J by 0 bases; unmatched bases: 6.

The CDR3 is CASSPDSPEAFF. As DNA, the CDR3 is TGTGCCAGCAGCCCGGACAGTCCGGAAGCTTTCTTT. The chain combines TRBV7-9 with TRBJ1-1; possibly TRBD1 for D (6 bases). V lost 5 bases and J 8 bases, leaving 12 bases between the germline ends. CDR1 is SEHNR, CDR2 FQNEAQ, per germline (reference sequence). The CDR3 loop spans 12 amino acids.